This T cell receptor (beta chain) was sequenced during a study of blood T cells in healthy people across ages. In the study overall: The capture of about one barcoded beta molecule per two T cells was achieved by template switching.

Sample-barcoded 5' priming and a J-beta primer mix drove a second PCR of roughly 6 to 12 cycles. Each CDR3 protein is one row after TCRdb ran MiXCR on the 5' RACE reads. The sample holds hundreds of thousands of distinct CDR3 sequences, around a fifth seen once. CDR3 length equals 15 residues. Per germline, CDR1 DFQATT and CDR2 SNEGSKA (reference sequence). The germline V and J ends were trimmed by 6 bases and 0 bases, with 15 bases remaining between them. V is TRBV20-1 and J is TRBJ2-1; TRBD2 is a possible D gene (6 bases). The TCR was taken from a man in his 70s in good health. The material sequenced was blood. The CDR3 here is CSAPLGGNSYNEQFF. The CDR3 DNA follows: TGCAGTGCCCCCCTGGGAGGTAACTCCTACAATGAGCAGTTCTTC.